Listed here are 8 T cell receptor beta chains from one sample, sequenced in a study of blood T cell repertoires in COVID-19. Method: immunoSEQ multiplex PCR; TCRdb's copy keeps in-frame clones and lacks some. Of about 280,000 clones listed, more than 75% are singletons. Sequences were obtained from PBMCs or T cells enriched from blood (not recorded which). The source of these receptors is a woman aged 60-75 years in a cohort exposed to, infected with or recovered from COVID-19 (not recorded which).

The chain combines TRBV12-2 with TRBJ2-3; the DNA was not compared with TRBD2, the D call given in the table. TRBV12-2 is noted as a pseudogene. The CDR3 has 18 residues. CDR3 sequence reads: CASRLVRTSGRGTDTQYF. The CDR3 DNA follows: TGTGCAAGTCGCTTAGTCCGGACTAGCGGGAGAGGCACAGATACGCAGTATTTT.

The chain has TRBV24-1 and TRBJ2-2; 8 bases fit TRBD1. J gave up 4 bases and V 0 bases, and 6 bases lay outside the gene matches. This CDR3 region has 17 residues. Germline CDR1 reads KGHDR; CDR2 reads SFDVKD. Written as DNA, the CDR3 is TGTGCCACCAGTGATTTGTTTCAGGGGGCGGGCACCGGGGAGCTGTTTTTT. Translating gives CATSDLFQGAGTGELFF.

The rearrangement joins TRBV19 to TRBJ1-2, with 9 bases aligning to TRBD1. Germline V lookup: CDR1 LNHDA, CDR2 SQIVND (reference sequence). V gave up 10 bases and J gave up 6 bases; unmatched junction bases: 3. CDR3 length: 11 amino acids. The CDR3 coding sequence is TGTGCCACCGGGACAGGGCATGGCTACACCTTC. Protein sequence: CATGTGHGYTF.

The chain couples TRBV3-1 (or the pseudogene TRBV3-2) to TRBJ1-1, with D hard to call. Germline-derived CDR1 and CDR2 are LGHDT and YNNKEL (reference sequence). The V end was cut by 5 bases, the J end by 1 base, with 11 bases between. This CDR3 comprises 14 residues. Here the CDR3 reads CASSEYAKNTEAFF. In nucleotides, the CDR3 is TGTGCCAGCAGCGAGTACGCTAAGAACACTGAAGCTTTCTTT.

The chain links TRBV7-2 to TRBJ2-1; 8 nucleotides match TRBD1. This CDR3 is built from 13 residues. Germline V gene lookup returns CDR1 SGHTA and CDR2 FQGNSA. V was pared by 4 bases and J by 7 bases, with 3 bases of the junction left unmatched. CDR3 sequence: CASSSRGPNEQFF. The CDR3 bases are TGTGCCAGCAGCTCCAGGGGGCCGAATGAGCAGTTCTTC.

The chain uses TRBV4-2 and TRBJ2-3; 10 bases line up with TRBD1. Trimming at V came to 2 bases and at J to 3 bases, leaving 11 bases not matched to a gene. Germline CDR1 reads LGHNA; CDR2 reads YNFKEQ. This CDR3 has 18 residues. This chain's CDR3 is CASSQPTGTGVVTDTQYF. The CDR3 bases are TGTGCCAGCAGCCAACCCACCGGGACAGGGGTAGTTACAGATACGCAGTATTTT.

The CDR3 DNA sequence: TGTGCCAGCAGTTTATACCCAGGGCAGTCCTCCTATAATTCACCCCTCCACTTT. It encodes CASSLYPGQSSYNSPLHF. The chain joins TRBV28 to TRBJ1-6; D perhaps matches TRBD1 (5 bases). CDR1 and CDR2 (germline): MDHEN, SYDVKM. The V and J ends lost 1 base and 0 bases respectively, with 13 bases between them. There are 18 residues in the CDR3.

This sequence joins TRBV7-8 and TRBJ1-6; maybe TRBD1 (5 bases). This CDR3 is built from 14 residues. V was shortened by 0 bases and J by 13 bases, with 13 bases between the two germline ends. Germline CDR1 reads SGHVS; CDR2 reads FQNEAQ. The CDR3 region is CASSLATGVIPLHF. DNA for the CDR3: TGTGCCAGCAGCTTAGCCACGGGGGTGATCCCCCTCCACTTT.